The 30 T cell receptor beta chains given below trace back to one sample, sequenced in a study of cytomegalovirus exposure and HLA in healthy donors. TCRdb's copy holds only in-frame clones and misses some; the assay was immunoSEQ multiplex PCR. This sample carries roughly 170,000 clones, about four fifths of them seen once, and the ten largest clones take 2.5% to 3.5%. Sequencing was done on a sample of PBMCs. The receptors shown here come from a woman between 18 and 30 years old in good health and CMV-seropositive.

CDR3 DNA: TGTGCCAGCAGCAGGAAACCGGGACAGAAGAACACTGAAGCTTTCTTT. This translates into CASSRKPGQKNTEAFF. The chain carries TRBV21-1 and TRBJ1-1; TRBD1, the table's D call, lacks a check against the DNA. TRBV21-1 constitutes a pseudogene. CDR3 size: 16 residues.

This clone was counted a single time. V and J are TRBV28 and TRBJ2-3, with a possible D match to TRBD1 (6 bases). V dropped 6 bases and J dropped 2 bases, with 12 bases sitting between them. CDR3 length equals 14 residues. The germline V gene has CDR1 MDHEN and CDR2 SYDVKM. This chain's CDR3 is CASSTDSLTDTQYF. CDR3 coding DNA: TGTGCCAGCAGCACGGACAGTCTCACAGATACGCAGTATTTT.

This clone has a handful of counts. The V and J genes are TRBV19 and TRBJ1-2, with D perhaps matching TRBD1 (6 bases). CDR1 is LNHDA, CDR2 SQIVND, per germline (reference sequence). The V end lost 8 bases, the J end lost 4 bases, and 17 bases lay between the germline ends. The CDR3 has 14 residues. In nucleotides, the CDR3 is TGTGCCAGTTTGCCCCCACAGGGTTCCTATGGCTACACCTTC. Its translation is CASLPPQGSYGYTF.

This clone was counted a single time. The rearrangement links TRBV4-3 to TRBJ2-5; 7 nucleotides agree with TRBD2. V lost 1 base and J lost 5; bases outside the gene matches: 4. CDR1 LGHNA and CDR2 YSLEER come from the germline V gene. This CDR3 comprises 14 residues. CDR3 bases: TGCGCCAGCAGCCAAGCGACTAGCTGGGAGACCCAGTACTTC. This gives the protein CASSQATSWETQYF.

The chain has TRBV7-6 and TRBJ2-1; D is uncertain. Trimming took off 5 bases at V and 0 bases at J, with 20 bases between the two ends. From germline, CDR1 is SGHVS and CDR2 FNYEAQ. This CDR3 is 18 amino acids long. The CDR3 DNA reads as TGTGCCAGCAGCGCCCGTGTCGCCGGAGCGAGCTCCTACAATGAGCAGTTCTTC. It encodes CASSARVAGASSYNEQFF.

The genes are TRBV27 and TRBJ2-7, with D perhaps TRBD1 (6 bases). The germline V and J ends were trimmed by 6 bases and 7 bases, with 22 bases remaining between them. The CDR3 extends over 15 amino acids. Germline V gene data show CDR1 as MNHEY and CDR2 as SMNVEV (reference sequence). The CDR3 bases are TGTGCCAGCAGGGTCACCTCGGACAGACTGGGGGAGCAGTACTTC. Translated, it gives CASRVTSDRLGEQYF.

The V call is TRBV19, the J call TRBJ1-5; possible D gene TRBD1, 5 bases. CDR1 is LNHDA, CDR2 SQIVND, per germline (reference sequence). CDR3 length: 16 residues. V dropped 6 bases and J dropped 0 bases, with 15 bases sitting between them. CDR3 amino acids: CASSPKTVYSNQPQHF. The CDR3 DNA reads TGTGCCAGTAGCCCGAAGACAGTTTATAGCAATCAGCCCCAGCATTTT.

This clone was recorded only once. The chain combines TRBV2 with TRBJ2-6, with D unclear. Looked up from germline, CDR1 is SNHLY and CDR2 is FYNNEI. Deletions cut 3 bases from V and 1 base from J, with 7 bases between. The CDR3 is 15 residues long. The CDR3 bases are TGTGCCAGCAGTGATTCCGTGTCTGGGGCCAACGTCCTGACTTTC. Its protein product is CASSDSVSGANVLTF.

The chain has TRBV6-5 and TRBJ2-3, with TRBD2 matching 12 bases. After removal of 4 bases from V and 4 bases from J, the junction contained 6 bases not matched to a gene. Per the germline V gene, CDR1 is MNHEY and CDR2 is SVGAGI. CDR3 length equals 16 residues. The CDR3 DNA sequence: TGTGCCAGCAGTTTCCTAGCGGGGGGGGCCCCAGATACGCAGTATTTT. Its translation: CASSFLAGGAPDTQYF.

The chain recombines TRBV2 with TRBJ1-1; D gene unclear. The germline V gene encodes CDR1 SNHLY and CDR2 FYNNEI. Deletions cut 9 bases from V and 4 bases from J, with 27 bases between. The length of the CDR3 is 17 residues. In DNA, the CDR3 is TGTGCCAGGAGCTATGCCCGGGAAGGAAATATACGCACTGAAGCTTTCTTT. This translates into CARSYAREGNIRTEAFF.

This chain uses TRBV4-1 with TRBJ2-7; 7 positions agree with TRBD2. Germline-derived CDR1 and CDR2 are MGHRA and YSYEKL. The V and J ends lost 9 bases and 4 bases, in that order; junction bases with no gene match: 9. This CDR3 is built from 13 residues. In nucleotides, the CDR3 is TGCGCCAGTAGCGTGACTAGCTTGTACGAGCAGTACTTC. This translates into CASSVTSLYEQYF.

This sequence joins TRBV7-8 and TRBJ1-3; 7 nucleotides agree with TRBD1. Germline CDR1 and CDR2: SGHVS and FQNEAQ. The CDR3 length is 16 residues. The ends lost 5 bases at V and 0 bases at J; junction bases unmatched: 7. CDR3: CASSEDRRSSGNTIYF. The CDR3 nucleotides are TGTGCCAGCAGCGAGGACAGGCGGAGCTCTGGAAACACCATATATTTT.

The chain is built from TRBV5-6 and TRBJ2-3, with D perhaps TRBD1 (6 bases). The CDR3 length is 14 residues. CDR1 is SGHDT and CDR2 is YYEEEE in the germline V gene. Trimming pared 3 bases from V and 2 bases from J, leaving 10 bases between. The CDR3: CASSSGQITDTQYF. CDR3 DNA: TGTGCCAGCAGCTCCGGACAGATCACAGATACGCAGTATTTT.

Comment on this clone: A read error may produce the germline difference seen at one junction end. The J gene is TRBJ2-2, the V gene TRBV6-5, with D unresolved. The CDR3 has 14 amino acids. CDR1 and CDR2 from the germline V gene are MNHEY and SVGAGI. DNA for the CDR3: TGTGCCAACAGTTACTCTTCAGACACCGGGGAGCTGTTTTTT. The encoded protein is CANSYSSDTGELFF.

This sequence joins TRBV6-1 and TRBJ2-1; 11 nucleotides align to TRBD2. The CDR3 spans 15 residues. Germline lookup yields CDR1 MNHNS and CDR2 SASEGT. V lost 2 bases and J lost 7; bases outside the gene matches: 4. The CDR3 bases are TGTGCCAGCAGTGAATTAGCGGGGGGGCTAAATGAGCAGTTCTTC. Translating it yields CASSELAGGLNEQFF.

CDR3 nucleotide sequence: TGTGCCAGCAGCACCTACAGGGGAGGCGCCTACGAGCAGTACTTC. Translation: CASSTYRGGAYEQYF. V gene TRBV4-2 combines with J gene TRBJ2-7, with a possible D match to TRBD1 (7 bases). This CDR3 comprises 15 residues. Germline V gene data show CDR1 as LGHNA and CDR2 as YNFKEQ. V was cut by 5 bases and J by 2 bases, with 16 bases left in between.

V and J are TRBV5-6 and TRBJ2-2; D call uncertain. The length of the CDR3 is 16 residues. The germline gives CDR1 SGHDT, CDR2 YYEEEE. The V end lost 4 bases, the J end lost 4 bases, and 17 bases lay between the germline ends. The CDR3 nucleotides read TGTGCCAGCAGCGGAACCGGGTCTCCGGGCACCGGGGAGCTGTTTTTT. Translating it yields CASSGTGSPGTGELFF.

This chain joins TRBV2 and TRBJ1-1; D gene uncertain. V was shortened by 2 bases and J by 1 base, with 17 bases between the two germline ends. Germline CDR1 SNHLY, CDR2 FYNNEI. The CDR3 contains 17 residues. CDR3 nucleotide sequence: TGTGCCAGCAGTGAATTGGCCCGCGGGATTGGGAACACTGAAGCTTTCTTT. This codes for CASSELARGIGNTEAFF.

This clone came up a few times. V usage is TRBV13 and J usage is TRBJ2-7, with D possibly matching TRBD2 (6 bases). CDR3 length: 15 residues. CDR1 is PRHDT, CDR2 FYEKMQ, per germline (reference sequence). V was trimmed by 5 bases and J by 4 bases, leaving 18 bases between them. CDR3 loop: CASSPNRGRRYEQYF. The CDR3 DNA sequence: TGTGCCAGCAGCCCTAACCGGGGGAGGCGTTACGAGCAGTACTTC.

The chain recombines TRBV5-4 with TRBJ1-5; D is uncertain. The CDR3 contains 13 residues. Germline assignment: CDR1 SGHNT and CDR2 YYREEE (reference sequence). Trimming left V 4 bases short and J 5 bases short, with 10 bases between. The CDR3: CASSAGPDQPQHF. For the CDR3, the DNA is TGTGCCAGCAGCGCGGGTCCTGATCAGCCCCAGCATTTT.

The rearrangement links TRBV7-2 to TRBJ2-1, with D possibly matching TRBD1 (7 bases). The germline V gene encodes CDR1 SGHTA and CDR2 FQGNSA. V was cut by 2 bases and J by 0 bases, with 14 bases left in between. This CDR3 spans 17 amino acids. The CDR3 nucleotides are TGTGCCAGCAGCTTATACGGCGGGGACAGCTCCTACAATGAGCAGTTCTTC. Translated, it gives CASSLYGGDSSYNEQFF.

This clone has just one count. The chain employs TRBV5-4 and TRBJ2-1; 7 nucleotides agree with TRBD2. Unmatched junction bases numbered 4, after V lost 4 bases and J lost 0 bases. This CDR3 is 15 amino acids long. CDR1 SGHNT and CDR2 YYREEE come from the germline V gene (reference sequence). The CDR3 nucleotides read TGTGCCAGCAGCGCGACTAGCCGCTCCTACAATGAGCAGTTCTTC. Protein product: CASSATSRSYNEQFF. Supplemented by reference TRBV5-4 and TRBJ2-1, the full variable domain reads ETGVTQSPTHLIKTRGQQVTLRCSSQSGHNTVSWYQQALGQGPQFIFQYYREEENGRGNFPPRFSGLQFPNYSSELNVNALELDDSALYLCASSATSRSYNEQFFGPGTRLTVL.

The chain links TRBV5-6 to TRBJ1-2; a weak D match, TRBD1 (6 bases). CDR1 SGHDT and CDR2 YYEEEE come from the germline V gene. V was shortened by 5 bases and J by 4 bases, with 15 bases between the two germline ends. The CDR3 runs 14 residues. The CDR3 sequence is CASSQPGVGYGYTF. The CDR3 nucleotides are TGTGCCAGCAGTCAACCAGGGGTGGGCTATGGCTACACCTTC.

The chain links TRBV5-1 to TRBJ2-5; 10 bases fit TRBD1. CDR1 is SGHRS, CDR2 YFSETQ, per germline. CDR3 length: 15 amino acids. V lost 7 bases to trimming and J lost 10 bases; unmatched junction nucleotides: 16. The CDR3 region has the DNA TGCGCCAGCGAACAAGGGGGACAGGGGATGCGAGGCCAGTACTTC. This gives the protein CASEQGGQGMRGQYF.

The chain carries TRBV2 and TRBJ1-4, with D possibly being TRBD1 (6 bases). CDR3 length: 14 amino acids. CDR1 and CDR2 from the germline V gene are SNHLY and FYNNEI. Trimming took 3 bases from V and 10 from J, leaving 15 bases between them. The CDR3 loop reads CASSERGASRKLFF. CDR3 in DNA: TGTGCCAGCAGTGAGCGGGGGGCTAGTCGAAAACTGTTTTTT.

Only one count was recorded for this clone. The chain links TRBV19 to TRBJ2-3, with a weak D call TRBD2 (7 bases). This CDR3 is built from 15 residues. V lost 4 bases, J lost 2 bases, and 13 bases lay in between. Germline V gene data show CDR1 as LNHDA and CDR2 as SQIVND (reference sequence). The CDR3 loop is CASSSSAGATDTQYF. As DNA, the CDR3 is TGTGCCAGTAGTAGCTCGGCGGGGGCCACAGATACGCAGTATTTT.

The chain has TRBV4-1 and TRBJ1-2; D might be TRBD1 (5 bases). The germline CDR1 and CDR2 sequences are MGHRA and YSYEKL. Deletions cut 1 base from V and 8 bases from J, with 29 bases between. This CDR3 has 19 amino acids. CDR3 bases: TGCGCCAGCAGCCAAGGGCCCGGCAGGGTCTCGGGACTCATCATGGGCTACACCTTC. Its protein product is CASSQGPGRVSGLIMGYTF.

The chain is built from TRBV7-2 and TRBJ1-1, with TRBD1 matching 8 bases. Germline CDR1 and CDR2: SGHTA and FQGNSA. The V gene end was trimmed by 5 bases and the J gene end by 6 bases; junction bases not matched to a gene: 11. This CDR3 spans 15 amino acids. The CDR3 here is CASSPIQGVRSEAFF. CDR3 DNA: TGTGCCAGCAGCCCAATACAGGGGGTTAGATCTGAAGCTTTCTTT.

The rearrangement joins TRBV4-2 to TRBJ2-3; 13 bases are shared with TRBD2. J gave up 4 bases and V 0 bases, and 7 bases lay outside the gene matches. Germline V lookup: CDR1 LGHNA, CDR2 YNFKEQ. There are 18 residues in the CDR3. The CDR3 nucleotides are TGTGCCAGCAGCCAAGATCAGACTAGCGGGGGGTCCTCAGATACGCAGTATTTT. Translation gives CASSQDQTSGGSSDTQYF.

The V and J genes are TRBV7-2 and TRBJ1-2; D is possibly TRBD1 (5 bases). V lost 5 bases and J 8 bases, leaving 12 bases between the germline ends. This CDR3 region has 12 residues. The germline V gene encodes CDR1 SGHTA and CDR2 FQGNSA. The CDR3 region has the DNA TGTGCCAGCAGCCCGAGTACAGGAGGCTACACCTTC. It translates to CASSPSTGGYTF.